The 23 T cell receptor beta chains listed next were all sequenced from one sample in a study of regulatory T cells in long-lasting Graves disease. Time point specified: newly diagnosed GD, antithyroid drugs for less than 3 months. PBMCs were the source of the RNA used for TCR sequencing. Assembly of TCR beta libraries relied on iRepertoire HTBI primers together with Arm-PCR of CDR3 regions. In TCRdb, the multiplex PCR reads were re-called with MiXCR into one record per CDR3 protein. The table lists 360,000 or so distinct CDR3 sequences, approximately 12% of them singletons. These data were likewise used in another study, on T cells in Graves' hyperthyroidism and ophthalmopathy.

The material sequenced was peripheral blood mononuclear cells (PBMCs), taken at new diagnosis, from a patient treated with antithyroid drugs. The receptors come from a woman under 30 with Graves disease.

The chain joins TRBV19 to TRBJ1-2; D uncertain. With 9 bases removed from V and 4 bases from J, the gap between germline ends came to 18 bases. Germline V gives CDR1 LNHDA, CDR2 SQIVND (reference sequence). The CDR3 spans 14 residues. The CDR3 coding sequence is TGTGCCAGCGCCTCTACCGTCGTTGCCTATGGCTACACCTTC. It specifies CASASTVVAYGYTF.

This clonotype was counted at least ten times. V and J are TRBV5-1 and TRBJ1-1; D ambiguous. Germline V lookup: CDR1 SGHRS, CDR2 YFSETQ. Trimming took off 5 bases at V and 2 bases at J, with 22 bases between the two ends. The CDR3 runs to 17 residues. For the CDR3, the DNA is TGCGCCAGCAGGCCCCCGGAGGGCCTCGGGTTTAACACTGAAGCTTTCTTT. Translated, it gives CASRPPEGLGFNTEAFF.

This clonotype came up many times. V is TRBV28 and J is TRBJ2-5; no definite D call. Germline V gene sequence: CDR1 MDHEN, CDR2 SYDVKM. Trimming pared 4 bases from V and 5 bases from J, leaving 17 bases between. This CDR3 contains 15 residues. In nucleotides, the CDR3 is TGTGCCAGCAGTTCCGCCCAAGGGCCGTTCGAGACCCAGTACTTC. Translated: CASSSAQGPFETQYF.

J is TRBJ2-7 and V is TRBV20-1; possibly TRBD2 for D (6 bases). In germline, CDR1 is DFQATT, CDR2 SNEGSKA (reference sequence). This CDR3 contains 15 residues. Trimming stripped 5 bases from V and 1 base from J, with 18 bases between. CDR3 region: CSAGGIRALSYEQYF. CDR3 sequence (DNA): TGCAGTGCTGGGGGGATCCGGGCACTATCCTACGAGCAGTACTTC.

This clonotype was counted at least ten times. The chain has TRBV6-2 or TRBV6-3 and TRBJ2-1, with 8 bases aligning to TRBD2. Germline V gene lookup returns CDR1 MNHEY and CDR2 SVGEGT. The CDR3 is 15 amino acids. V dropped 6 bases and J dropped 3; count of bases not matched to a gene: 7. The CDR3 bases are TGTGCCAGCAGCCCGGGCCTAGCGGGCTACAATGAGCAGTTCTTC. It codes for CASSPGLAGYNEQFF.

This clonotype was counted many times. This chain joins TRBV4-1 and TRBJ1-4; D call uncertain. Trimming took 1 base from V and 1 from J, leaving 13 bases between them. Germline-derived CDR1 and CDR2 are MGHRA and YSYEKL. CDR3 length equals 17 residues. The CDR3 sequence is CASSQVQGGITNEKLFF. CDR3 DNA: TGCGCCAGCAGCCAAGTGCAAGGCGGCATAACTAATGAAAAACTGTTTTTT.

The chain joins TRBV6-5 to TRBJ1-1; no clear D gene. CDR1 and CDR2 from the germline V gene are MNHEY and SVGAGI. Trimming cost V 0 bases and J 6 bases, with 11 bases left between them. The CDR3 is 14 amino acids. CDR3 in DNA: TGTGCCAGCAGTTACTCGGGAAGGAATCCTGAAGCTTTCTTT. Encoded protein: CASSYSGRNPEAFF.

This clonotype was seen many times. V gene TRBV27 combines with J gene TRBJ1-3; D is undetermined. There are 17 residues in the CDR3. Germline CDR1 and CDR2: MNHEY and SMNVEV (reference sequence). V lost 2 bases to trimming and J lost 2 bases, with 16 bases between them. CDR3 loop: CASSLIASLVPGNTIYF. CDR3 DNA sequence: TGTGCCAGCAGTTTAATTGCCAGTCTCGTACCTGGAAACACCATATATTTT.

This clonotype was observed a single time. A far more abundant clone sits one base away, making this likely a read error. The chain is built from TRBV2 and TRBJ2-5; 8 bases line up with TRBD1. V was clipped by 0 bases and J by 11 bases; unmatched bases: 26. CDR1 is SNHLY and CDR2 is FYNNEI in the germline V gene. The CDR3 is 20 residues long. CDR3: CASSEARVRGPKATYNEQYF. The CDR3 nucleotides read TGTGCCAGCAGTGAAGCGCGGGTCAGGGGGCCGAAAGCCACCTACAATGAGCAGTACTTC. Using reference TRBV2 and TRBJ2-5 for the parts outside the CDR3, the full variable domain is EPEVTQTPSHQVTQMGQEVILRCVPISNHLYFYWYRQILGQKVEFLVSFYNNEISEKSEIFDDQFSVERPDGSNFTLKIRSTKLEDSAMYFCASSEARVRGPKATYNEQYFGPGTRLLVL.

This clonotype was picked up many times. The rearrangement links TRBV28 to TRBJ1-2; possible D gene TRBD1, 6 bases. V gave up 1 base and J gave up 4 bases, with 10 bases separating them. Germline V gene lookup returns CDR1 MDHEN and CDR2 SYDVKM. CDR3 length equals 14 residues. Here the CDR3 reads CASSLLDSSYGYTF. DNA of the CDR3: TGTGCCAGCAGTTTATTGGACAGCTCCTATGGCTACACCTTC.

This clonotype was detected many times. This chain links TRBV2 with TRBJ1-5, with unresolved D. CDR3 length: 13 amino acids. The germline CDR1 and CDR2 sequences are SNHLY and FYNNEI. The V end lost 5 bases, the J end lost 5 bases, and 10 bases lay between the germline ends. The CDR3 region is CASSRGEDQPQHF. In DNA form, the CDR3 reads TGTGCCAGCAGTCGCGGGGAAGATCAGCCCCAGCATTTT.

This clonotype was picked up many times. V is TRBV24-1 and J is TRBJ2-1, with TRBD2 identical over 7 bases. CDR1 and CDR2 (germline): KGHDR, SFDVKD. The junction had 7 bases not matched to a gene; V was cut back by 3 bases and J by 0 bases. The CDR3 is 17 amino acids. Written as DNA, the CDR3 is TGTGCCACCAGTGATCCCCAAGCGGGACTCTCCTACAATGAGCAGTTCTTC. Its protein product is CATSDPQAGLSYNEQFF.

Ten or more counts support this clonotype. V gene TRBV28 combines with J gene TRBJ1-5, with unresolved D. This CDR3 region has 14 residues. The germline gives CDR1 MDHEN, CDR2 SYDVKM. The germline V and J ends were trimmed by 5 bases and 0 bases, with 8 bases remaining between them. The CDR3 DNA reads TGTGCCAGCAGTGTATTATATAGCAATCAGCCCCAGCATTTT. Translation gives CASSVLYSNQPQHF.

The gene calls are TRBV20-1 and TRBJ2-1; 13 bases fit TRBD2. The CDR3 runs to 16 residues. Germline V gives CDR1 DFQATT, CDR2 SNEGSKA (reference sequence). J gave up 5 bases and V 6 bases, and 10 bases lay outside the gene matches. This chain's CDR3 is CSARLAGGQSDNEQFF. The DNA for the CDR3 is TGCAGTGCACGACTAGCGGGGGGCCAATCGGACAATGAGCAGTTCTTC.

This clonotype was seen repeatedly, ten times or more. CDR3 residues: CASSSPGDGYTF. As DNA, the CDR3 is TGTGCCAGCAGTTCGCCCGGGGATGGCTACACCTTC. The chain has TRBV12-3 or TRBV12-4 and TRBJ1-2; D unresolved. V was trimmed by 4 bases and J by 6 bases, leaving 9 bases between them. The CDR3 contains 12 residues.

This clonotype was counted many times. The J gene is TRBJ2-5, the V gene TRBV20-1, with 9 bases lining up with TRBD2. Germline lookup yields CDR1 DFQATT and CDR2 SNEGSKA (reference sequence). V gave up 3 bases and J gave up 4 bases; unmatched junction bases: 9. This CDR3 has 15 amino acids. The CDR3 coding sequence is TGCAGTGCTAGGATAGCGGGGGCAATGGGAGAGACCCAGTACTTC. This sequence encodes CSARIAGAMGETQYF.

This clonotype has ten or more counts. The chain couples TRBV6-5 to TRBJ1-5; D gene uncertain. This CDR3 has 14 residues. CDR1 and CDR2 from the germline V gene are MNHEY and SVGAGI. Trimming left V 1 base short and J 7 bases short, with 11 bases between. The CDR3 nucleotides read TGTGCCAGCAGTTACTTAGGGTCCGGGCAGCCCCAGCATTTT. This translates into CASSYLGSGQPQHF.

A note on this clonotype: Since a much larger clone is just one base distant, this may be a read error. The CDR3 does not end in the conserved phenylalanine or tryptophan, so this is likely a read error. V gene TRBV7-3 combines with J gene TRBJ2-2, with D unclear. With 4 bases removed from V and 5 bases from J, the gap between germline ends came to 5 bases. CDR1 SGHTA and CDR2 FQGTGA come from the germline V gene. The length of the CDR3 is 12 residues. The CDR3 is CASSSHTGELFL. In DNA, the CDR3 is TGTGCCAGCAGCTCACATACCGGGGAGCTGTTTCTT.

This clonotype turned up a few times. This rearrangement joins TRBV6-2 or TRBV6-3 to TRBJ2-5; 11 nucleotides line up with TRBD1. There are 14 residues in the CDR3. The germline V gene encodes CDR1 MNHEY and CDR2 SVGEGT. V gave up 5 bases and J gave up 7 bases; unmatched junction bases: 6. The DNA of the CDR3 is TGTGCCAGCAGTCGGACAGGGGGCTTAGGGACCCAGTACTTC. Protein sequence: CASSRTGGLGTQYF.

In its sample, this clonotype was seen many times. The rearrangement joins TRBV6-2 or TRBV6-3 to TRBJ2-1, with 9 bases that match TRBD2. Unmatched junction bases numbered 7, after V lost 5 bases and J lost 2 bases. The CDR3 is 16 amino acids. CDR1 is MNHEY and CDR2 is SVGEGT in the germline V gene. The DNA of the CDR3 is TGTGCCAGCAGTCTCGGGCGGGAGGGGGCCTACAATGAGCAGTTCTTC. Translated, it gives CASSLGREGAYNEQFF.

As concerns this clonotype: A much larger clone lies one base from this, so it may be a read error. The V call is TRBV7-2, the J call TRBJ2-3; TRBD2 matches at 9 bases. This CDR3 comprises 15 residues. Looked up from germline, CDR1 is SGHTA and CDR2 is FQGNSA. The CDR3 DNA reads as TGTGCCAGCAGCTTTCGCGGGAGGGGCACAGATACGCGGTATTTT. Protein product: CASSFRGRGTDTRYF. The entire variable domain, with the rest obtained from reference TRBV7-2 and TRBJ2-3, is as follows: GAGVSQSPSNKVTEKGKDVELRCDPISGHTALYWYRQSLGQGLEFLIYFQGNSAPDKSGLPSDRFSAERTGGSVSTLTIQRTQQEDSAVYLCASSFRGRGTDTRYFGPGTRLTVL.

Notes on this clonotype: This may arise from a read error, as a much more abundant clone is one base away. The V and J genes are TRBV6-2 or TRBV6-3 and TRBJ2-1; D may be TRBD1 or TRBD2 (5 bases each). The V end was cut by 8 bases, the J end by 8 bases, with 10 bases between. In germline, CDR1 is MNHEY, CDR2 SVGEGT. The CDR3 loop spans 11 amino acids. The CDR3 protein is CASLVGDEQFF. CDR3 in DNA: TGTGCCAGCTTGGTGGGGGATGAGCAGTTCTTC.

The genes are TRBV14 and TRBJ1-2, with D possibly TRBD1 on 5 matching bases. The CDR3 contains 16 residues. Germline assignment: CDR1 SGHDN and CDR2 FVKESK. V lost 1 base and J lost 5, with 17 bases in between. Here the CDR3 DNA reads TGTGCCAGCAGCCAAGCCCCGTCTGCAGGGACTTATGGCTACACCTTC. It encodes CASSQAPSAGTYGYTF.